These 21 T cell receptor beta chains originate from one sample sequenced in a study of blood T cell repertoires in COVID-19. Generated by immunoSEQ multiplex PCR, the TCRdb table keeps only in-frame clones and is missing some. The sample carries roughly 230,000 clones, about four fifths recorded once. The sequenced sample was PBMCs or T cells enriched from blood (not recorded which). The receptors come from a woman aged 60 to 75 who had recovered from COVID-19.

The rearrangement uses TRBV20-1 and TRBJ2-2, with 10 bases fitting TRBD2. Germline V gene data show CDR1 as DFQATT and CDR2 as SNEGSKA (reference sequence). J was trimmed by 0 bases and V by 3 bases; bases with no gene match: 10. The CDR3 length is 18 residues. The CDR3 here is CSASNLGLAKANTGELFF. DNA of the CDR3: TGCAGTGCTAGTAATTTGGGACTAGCGAAAGCGAACACCGGGGAGCTGTTTTTT.

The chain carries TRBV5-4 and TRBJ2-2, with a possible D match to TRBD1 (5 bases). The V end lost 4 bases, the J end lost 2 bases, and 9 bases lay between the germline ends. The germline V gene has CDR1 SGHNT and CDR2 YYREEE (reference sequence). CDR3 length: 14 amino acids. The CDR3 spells CASSVDSNTGELFF. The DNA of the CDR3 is TGTGCCAGCAGCGTAGACAGTAACACCGGGGAGCTGTTTTTT.

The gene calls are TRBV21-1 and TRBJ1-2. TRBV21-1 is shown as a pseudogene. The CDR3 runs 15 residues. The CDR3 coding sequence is TGTGCCAGCAGCAAAGATTGCGGGATCGGGTATGGCTACACCTTC. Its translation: CASSKDCGIGYGYTF.

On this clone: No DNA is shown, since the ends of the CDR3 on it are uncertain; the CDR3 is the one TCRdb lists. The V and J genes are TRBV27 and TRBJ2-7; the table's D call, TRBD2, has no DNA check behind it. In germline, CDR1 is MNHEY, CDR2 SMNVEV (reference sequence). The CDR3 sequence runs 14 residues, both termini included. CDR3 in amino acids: CASSSSGGVYEQYF.

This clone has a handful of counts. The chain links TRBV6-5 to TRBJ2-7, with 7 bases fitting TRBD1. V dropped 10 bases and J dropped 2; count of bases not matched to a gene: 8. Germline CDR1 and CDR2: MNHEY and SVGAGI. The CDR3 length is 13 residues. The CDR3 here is CATGTASTYEQYF. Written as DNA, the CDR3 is TGTGCCACCGGGACAGCCTCCACCTACGAGCAGTACTTC.

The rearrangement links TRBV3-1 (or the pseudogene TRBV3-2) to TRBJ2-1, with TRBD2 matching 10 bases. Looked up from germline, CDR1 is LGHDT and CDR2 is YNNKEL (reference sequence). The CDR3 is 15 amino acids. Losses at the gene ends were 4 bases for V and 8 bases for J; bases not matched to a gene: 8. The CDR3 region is CASSPLAGVKYEQFF. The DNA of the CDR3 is TGTGCCAGCAGCCCGCTAGCGGGGGTAAAATATGAGCAGTTCTTC.

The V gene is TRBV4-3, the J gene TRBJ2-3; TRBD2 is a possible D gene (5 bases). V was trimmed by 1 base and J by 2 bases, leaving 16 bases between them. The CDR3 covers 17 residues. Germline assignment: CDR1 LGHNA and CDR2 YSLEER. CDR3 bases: TGCGCCAGCAGCCAAGGTCTCGGGAATCCTCCCACAGATACGCAGTATTTT. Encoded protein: CASSQGLGNPPTDTQYF.

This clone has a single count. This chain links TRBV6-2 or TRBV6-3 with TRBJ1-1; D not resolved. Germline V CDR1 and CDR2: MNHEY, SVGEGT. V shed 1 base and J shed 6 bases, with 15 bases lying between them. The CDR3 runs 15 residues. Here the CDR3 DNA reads TGTGCCAGCAGTTACTTATGGGAAGGGAGGGCTGAAGCTTTCTTT. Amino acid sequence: CASSYLWEGRAEAFF.

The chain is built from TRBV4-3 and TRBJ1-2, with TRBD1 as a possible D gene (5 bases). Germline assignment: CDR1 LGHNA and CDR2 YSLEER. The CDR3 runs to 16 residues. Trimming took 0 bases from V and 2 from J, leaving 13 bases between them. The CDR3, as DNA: TGCGCCAGCAGCCAAGATCCTGGGGCAGTAAACTATGGCTACACCTTC. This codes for CASSQDPGAVNYGYTF.

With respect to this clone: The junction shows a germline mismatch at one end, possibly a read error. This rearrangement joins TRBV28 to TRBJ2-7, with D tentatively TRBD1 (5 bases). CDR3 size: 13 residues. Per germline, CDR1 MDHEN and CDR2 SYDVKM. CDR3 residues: CASSLETWGAWDF. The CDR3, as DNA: TGTGCCAGCAGTTTAGAAACCTGGGGCGCCTGGGACTTC.

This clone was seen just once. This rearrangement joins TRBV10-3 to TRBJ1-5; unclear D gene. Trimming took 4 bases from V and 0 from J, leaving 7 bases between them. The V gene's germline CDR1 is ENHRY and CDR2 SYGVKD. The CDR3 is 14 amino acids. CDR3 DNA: TGTGCCATCAGTGTGGGAGATAGCAATCAGCCCCAGCATTTT. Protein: CAISVGDSNQPQHF.

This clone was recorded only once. CDR3 sequence (DNA): TGTGCCATCAGTGAGTCGTTGGGACAGGGGGCAAATCAGCCCCAGCATTTT. It codes for CAISESLGQGANQPQHF. The V and J genes are TRBV10-3 and TRBJ1-5; 12 bases map to TRBD1. The CDR3 has 17 amino acids. The germline V gene has CDR1 ENHRY and CDR2 SYGVKD. Trimming at V came to 0 bases and at J to 4 bases, leaving 4 bases not matched to a gene.

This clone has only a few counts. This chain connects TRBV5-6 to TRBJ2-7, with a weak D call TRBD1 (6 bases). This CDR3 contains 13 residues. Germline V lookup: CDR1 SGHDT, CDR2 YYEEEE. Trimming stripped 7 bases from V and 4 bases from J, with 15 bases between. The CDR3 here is CASSNTGRYEQYF. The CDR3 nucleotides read TGTGCCAGCTCCAATACAGGGCGATACGAGCAGTACTTC.

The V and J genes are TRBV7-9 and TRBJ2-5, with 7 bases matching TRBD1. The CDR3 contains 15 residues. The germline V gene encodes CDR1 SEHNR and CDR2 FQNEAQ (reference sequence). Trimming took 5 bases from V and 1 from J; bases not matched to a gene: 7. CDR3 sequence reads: CASSTWGQIQETQYF. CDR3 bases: TGTGCCAGCAGCACCTGGGGACAGATCCAAGAGACCCAGTACTTC.

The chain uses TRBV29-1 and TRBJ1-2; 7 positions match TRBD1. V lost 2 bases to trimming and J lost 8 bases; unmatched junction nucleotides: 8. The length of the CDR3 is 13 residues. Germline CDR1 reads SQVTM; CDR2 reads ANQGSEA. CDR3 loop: CSVETQQGLGYTF. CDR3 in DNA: TGCAGCGTTGAAACGCAACAGGGGCTGGGCTACACCTTC.

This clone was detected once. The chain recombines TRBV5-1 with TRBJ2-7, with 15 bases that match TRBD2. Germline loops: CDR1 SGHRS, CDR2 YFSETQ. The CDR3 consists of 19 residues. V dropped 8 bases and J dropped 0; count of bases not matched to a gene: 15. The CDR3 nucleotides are TGCGCCAGTTCGCGTGGACTAGCGGGGGGGCCGTTGAGCTCCTACGAGCAGTACTTC. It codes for CASSRGLAGGPLSSYEQYF. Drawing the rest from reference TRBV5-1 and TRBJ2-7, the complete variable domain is KAGVTQTPRYLIKTRGQQVTLSCSPISGHRSVSWYQQTPGQGLQFLFEYFSETQRNKGNFPGRFSGRQFSNSRSEMNVSTLELGDSALYLCASSRGLAGGPLSSYEQYFGPGTRLTVT.

The CDR3 coding sequence is TGCGCCAGCAGCCCCCGGACTAGCGGGGTTGACACCGGGGAGCTGTTTTTT. Translation: CASSPRTSGVDTGELFF. The rearrangement links TRBV5-1 to TRBJ2-2; TRBD2 agrees at 12 bases. In germline, CDR1 is SGHRS, CDR2 YFSETQ. This CDR3 has 17 amino acids. V was clipped by 4 bases and J by 3 bases; unmatched bases: 7.

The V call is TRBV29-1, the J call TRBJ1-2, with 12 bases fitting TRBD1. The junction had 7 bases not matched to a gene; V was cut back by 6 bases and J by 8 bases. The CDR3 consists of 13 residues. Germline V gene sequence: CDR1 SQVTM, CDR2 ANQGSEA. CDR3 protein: CSVTGTGGNGYTF. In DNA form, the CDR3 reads TGCAGCGTAACAGGGACAGGGGGCAACGGCTACACCTTC.

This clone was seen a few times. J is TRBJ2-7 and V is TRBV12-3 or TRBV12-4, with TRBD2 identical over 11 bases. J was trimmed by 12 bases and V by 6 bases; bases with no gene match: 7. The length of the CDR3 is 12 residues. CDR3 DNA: TGTGCCAGCAGCCAAACTAGCGGGAGTCCGTACTTC. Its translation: CASSQTSGSPYF.

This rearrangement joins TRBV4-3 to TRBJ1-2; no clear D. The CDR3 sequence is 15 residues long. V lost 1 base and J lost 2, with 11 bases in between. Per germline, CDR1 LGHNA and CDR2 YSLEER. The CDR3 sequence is CASSQVRDLNYGYTF. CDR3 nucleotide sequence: TGCGCCAGCAGCCAAGTTCGGGATCTGAACTATGGCTACACCTTC.

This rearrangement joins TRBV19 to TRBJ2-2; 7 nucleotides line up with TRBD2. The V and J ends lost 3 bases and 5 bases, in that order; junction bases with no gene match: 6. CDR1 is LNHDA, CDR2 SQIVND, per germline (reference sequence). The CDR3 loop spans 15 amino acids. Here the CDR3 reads CASSMGGRGTGELFF. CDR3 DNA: TGTGCCAGTAGTATGGGCGGGAGAGGAACCGGGGAGCTGTTTTTT.